This entry lists 17 T cell receptor beta chains sequenced from one sample in a study of blood T cells in healthy people across ages. Using a J-beta primer mix together with a sample-barcoded 5' primer, a second PCR was run for roughly 6 to 11 cycles. TCRdb re-derived calls from the 5' RACE reads in MiXCR, one entry per CDR3 protein. Of just over 800,000 distinct CDR3 sequences in the sample, approximately 59% are singletons; the top ten hold 28%. The sequenced material came from blood. The origin of the receptors is a man aged 25 to 45 in good health.

The V call is TRBV7-6, the J call TRBJ2-1; D is uncertain. CDR1 and CDR2 from the germline V gene are SGHVS and FNYEAQ. The CDR3 length is 13 residues. The ends were cut back, 5 bases at V and 7 bases at J, with 12 bases in the middle. The CDR3 DNA sequence: TGTGCCAGCAGCCCATGGTCCGGGAATGAGCAGTTCTTC. The encoded protein is CASSPWSGNEQFF.

The gene calls are TRBV28 and TRBJ1-1; D unresolved. CDR1 is MDHEN, CDR2 SYDVKM, per germline. CDR3 length equals 12 residues. Trimming cost V 4 bases and J 9 bases, with 12 bases left between them. The CDR3 protein is CASSYERTKAFF. The CDR3 DNA follows: TGTGCCAGCAGTTACGAAAGGACGAAAGCTTTCTTT.

The chain is built from TRBV20-1 and TRBJ2-7; D is uncertain. The V end lost 4 bases, the J end lost 1 base, and 17 bases lay between the germline ends. CDR3 length: 15 residues. Germline V CDR1 and CDR2: DFQATT, SNEGSKA (reference sequence). CDR3 sequence: CSATASSSPSYEQYF. CDR3 bases: TGCAGTGCTACGGCCAGCTCCTCCCCATCCTACGAGCAGTACTTC.

The genes are TRBV5-1 and TRBJ1-2; 8 bases map to TRBD1. In germline, CDR1 is SGHRS, CDR2 YFSETQ. The CDR3 runs to 14 residues. V shed 5 bases and J 4 bases; nucleotides not matched to a gene: 7. The CDR3 bases are TGCGCCAGCAGGGGACAGGCCGGCACCTATGGCTACACCTTC. This encodes CASRGQAGTYGYTF.

V and J are TRBV20-1 and TRBJ2-7; the match to TRBD2 covers 8 bases. The closer fit of TRBJ2-5 to the DNA end suggests the J call may be wrong. From germline, CDR1 is DFQATT and CDR2 SNEGSKA (reference sequence). The length of the CDR3 is 15 residues. The CDR3, as DNA: TGCAGTGCTAGATCTACCGTCTCGGGGGGGGAGACCCAGTACTTC. Protein: CSARSTVSGGETQYF.

V and J are TRBV4-1 and TRBJ2-5, with 10 positions matching TRBD2. CDR3 length equals 17 residues. The germline gives CDR1 MGHRA, CDR2 YSYEKL. V lost 0 bases to trimming and J lost 4 bases; unmatched junction nucleotides: 8. The CDR3 is CASSQETGVAGGETQYF. CDR3 nucleotides: TGCGCCAGCAGCCAAGAGACAGGGGTAGCGGGGGGAGAGACCCAGTACTTC.

This chain links TRBV4-3 with TRBJ1-4; D not resolved. The CDR3 runs 14 residues. Germline V gene sequence: CDR1 LGHNA, CDR2 YSLEER. V was clipped by 5 bases and J by 2 bases, with 9 bases between them. CDR3 loop: CASSKGPTNEKLFF. The CDR3 bases are TGCGCCAGCAGCAAAGGACCTACTAATGAAAAACTGTTTTTT.

The chain recombines TRBV10-3 with TRBJ1-2, with unresolved D. V lost 4 bases, J lost 2 bases, and 14 bases lay in between. The CDR3 contains 15 residues. In germline, CDR1 is ENHRY, CDR2 SYGVKD. The CDR3 sequence is CAISGALHSNYGYTF. CDR3 nucleotides: TGTGCCATCAGTGGGGCCCTCCACTCCAACTATGGCTACACCTTC.

This clonotype came up a few times. V is TRBV11-3 and J is TRBJ2-1; no reliable D call. CDR3 length: 14 amino acids. Germline values: CDR1 SGHNT, CDR2 YENEEA. The ends were cut back, 2 bases at V and 5 bases at J, with 10 bases in the middle. Here the CDR3 reads CASSLKLNHNEQFF. The CDR3 bases are TGTGCCAGCAGCTTAAAGCTAAACCACAATGAGCAGTTCTTC.

The chain employs TRBV4-3 and TRBJ2-3, with 12 bases that match TRBD2. In germline, CDR1 is LGHNA, CDR2 YSLEER. This CDR3 spans 19 amino acids. With 0 bases clipped from V and 0 bases from J, the junction kept 7 bases outside the gene matches. CDR3 nucleotide sequence: TGCGCCAGCAGCCAAGAGCTAGCGGGGGGGGGACTTAGCACAGATACGCAGTATTTT. It is translated as CASSQELAGGGLSTDTQYF.

The chain combines TRBV2 with TRBJ2-4, with TRBD1 as a possible D gene (6 bases). CDR3 size: 12 residues. CDR1 and CDR2 (germline): SNHLY, FYNNEI. With 6 bases removed from V and 13 bases from J, the gap between germline ends came to 16 bases. The CDR3 DNA follows: TGTGCCAGCAGGGACAGAGATCTTAGGCAGTACTTC. Translated, it gives CASRDRDLRQYF.

This chain joins TRBV3-1 and TRBJ2-5, with a possible D match to TRBD1 (6 bases). The closer fit of TRBJ2-7 to the DNA end suggests the J call may be wrong. This CDR3 is 15 amino acids long. Germline V gene sequence: CDR1 LGHDT, CDR2 YNNKEL (reference sequence). The CDR3 coding sequence is TGTGCCAGCAGCCAAGCCAGGACAGCCTCCTACGAGCAGTACTTC. Protein product: CASSQARTASYEQYF.

On this clonotype itself: A much bigger clone sits one base away, suggesting this may be a read error. The chain is built from TRBV6-1 and TRBJ2-1; D may correspond to TRBD1 or TRBD2 (5 bases each). Germline values: CDR1 MNHNS, CDR2 SASEGT. The CDR3 is made up of 13 amino acids. DNA of the CDR3: TGTGCCAGCAGTGACAGGGAACGGGGTGAGCGGTTCTTC. It codes for CASSDRERGERFF.

The chain employs TRBV6-5 and TRBJ2-7; D gene ambiguous. The J call is in doubt because the DNA end fits TRBJ2-5 better. Per germline, CDR1 MNHEY and CDR2 SVGAGI. The CDR3 loop spans 12 amino acids. The CDR3 protein is CASQHSPETQYF. CDR3 DNA sequence: TGTGCAAGCCAACATTCGCCGGAGACCCAGTACTTC.

The chain couples TRBV10-3 to TRBJ2-3; D is perhaps TRBD1 (6 bases). V shed 4 bases and J shed 2 bases, with 19 bases lying between them. The CDR3 is made up of 17 amino acids. CDR1 is ENHRY, CDR2 SYGVKD, per germline. As DNA, the CDR3 is TGTGCCATCAGTGCCCCCCTTGGCAGGGACAACACAGATACGCAGTATTTT. It codes for CAISAPLGRDNTDTQYF.

This clonotype appeared a few times. This chain uses TRBV6-6 with TRBJ2-7; D remains unclear. From germline, CDR1 is MNHNY and CDR2 SVGAGI (reference sequence). V gave up 0 bases and J gave up 7 bases, with 10 bases separating them. There are 13 residues in the CDR3. CDR3 region: CASSYSGGGEQYF. As DNA, the CDR3 is TGTGCCAGCAGTTACTCGGGCGGTGGGGAGCAGTACTTC.

This clonotype was seen a handful of times. CDR3 amino acids: CASSQDKGRIYEQYF. CDR3 nucleotides: TGTGCCAGCAGCCAAGATAAGGGCAGGATATACGAGCAGTACTTC. V is TRBV3-1 and J is TRBJ2-7; D remains ambiguous. Germline V gene sequence: CDR1 LGHDT, CDR2 YNNKEL (reference sequence). The CDR3 consists of 15 residues. Trimming shortened V by 0 bases and J by 4 bases, and 13 bases separated the two germline ends.